The 30 T cell receptor beta chains in this list originate from one sample, sequenced in a study of cytomegalovirus exposure and HLA in healthy donors. The PCR ran on 60 Vbeta and 13 Jbeta primers. Profiled with immunoSEQ multiplex PCR; TCRdb holds only in-frame clones, not every one. Of fewer than 200,000 clones in the sample, roughly 74% were seen once. The sample was PBMCs. The receptors were sampled from a woman aged 30 to 39 in good health and CMV-seropositive.

V and J are TRBV29-1 and TRBJ2-7, with TRBD2 as a possible D gene (5 bases). Trimming removed 5 bases from V and 7 bases from J, with 18 bases in between. The CDR3 is 13 amino acids. The germline CDR1 and CDR2 sequences are SQVTM and ANQGSEA. CDR3 in amino acids: CSVKVEGKREQYF. CDR3 nucleotides: TGCAGCGTTAAAGTCGAGGGAAAACGGGAGCAGTACTTC.

The rearrangement uses TRBV28 and TRBJ2-7; 13 nucleotides line up with TRBD2. The CDR3 runs to 16 residues. The germline V gene encodes CDR1 MDHEN and CDR2 SYDVKM. Germline trimming cut 5 bases from V and 0 bases from J; bases unmatched to any gene: 4. CDR3 coding DNA: TGTGCCAGCAGTCCTGGACTAGCGGGAGACTCCTACGAGCAGTACTTC. The encoded protein is CASSPGLAGDSYEQYF. The full variable domain, its missing parts supplied by reference TRBV28 and TRBJ2-7, is DVKVTQSSRYLVKRTGEKVFLECVQDMDHENMFWYRQDPGLGLRLIYFSYDVKMKEKGDIPEGYSVSREKKERFSLILESASTNQTSMYLCASSPGLAGDSYEQYFGPGTRLTVT.

The chain joins TRBV5-1 to TRBJ1-2; 7 bases line up with TRBD1. With 0 bases clipped from V and 8 bases from J, the junction kept 10 bases outside the gene matches. CDR1 and CDR2 from the germline V gene are SGHRS and YFSETQ. The CDR3 loop spans 15 amino acids. CDR3 coding DNA: TGCGCCAGCAGCTTGGGACAGGGCTCCGCTTGGGGCTACACCTTC. It yields the protein CASSLGQGSAWGYTF.

The chain recombines TRBV30 with TRBJ2-3, with 10 nucleotides matching TRBD2. This CDR3 region has 16 residues. V was clipped by 4 bases and J by 5 bases; unmatched bases: 12. Germline V gene sequence: CDR1 GTSNPN, CDR2 SVGIG (reference sequence). The CDR3 DNA reads as TGTGCCTGGATCAGAAAAGCGGGGGGGCTGAGAGATACGCAGTATTTT. This sequence encodes CAWIRKAGGLRDTQYF.

The DNA of the CDR3 is TGTGCCAGTAGTCGGCAGGGACAGTCTAGCAATCAGCCCCAGCATTTT. Translated: CASSRQGQSSNQPQHF. This chain uses TRBV19 with TRBJ1-5; 7 nucleotides line up with TRBD1. With 5 bases clipped from V and 0 bases from J, the junction kept 7 bases outside the gene matches. Germline V gene lookup returns CDR1 LNHDA and CDR2 SQIVND (reference sequence). The CDR3 runs 16 residues.

This rearrangement joins TRBV7-2 to TRBJ2-2, with TRBD1 identical over 8 bases. This CDR3 is built from 14 residues. CDR1 SGHTA and CDR2 FQGNSA come from the germline V gene. The junction had 5 bases not matched to a gene; V was cut back by 4 bases and J by 7 bases. In nucleotides, the CDR3 is TGTGCCAGCAGCTGGACAGGGAAGGGCGGGGAGCTGTTTTTT. Protein: CASSWTGKGGELFF.

The chain recombines TRBV4-1 with TRBJ2-1; maybe TRBD2 (6 bases). V lost 1 base, J lost 5 bases, and 12 bases lay in between. The CDR3 contains 15 residues. Germline V gives CDR1 MGHRA, CDR2 YSYEKL. The CDR3 DNA follows: TGCGCCAGCAGCCAAGTTCGCGGAGGGGACAATGAGCAGTTCTTC. It translates to CASSQVRGGDNEQFF.

The gene calls are TRBV7-2 and TRBJ1-1; D may be TRBD1 (5 bases). This CDR3 has 13 amino acids. Germline-derived CDR1 and CDR2 are SGHTA and FQGNSA. V lost 5 bases and J lost 5, with 12 bases in between. The CDR3 sequence: CASSRGGGTEAFF. In nucleotides, the CDR3 is TGTGCCAGCAGCCGCGGCGGGGGTACTGAAGCTTTCTTT.

This rearrangement joins TRBV29-1 to TRBJ1-1; TRBD1 aligns across 7 bases. CDR3 length: 13 amino acids. Germline V lookup: CDR1 SQVTM, CDR2 ANQGSEA. Trimming at V came to 5 bases and at J to 4 bases, leaving 7 bases not matched to a gene. The CDR3 DNA is TGCAGCGTTCTCTTACAGGGGCCCACTGAAGCTTTCTTT. This sequence encodes CSVLLQGPTEAFF.

This clone was recorded only once. The CDR3: CASSLAGTANTGELFF. For the CDR3, the DNA is TGCGCCAGCAGTCTTGCCGGGACAGCCAACACCGGGGAGCTGTTTTTT. The chain has TRBV10-2 and TRBJ2-2; TRBD1 matches at 7 bases. The CDR3 contains 16 residues. J gave up 2 bases and V 5 bases, and 8 bases lay outside the gene matches. Germline assignment: CDR1 WSHSY and CDR2 SAAADI.

Note on this clone: Other DNA variants within this sample encode the same CDR3. This rearrangement joins TRBV6-1 to TRBJ2-1, with D unclear. The CDR3 has 11 amino acids. From germline, CDR1 is MNHNS and CDR2 SASEGT. The ends were cut back, 6 bases at V and 7 bases at J, with 7 bases in the middle. The CDR3 DNA reads TGTGCCAGCAGCGCTAAAAATGAGCAGTTCTTC. Translating it yields CASSAKNEQFF.

This clone was counted once. The chain uses TRBV7-2 and TRBJ2-5, with 8 bases fitting TRBD1. Looked up from germline, CDR1 is SGHTA and CDR2 is FQGNSA. This CDR3 has 16 residues. Trimming removed 1 base from V and 3 bases from J; junction bases left unmatched: 7. The CDR3 sequence: CASSLVAGGAEETQYF. The CDR3 nucleotides are TGTGCCAGCAGCTTAGTTGCAGGGGGCGCAGAAGAGACCCAGTACTTC.

The chain is built from TRBV19 and TRBJ2-7; 9 bases agree with TRBD2. After removal of 5 bases from V and 2 bases from J, the junction contained 7 bases not matched to a gene. The CDR3 runs to 15 residues. CDR1 LNHDA and CDR2 SQIVND come from the germline V gene (reference sequence). CDR3 region: CASSRLAGSPYEQYF. CDR3 in DNA: TGTGCCAGTAGTCGGCTAGCGGGATCCCCCTACGAGCAGTACTTC.

This chain joins TRBV7-9 and TRBJ2-1; 9 bases match TRBD1. The trim removed 8 bases at V and 4 bases at J, leaving 6 bases unmatched. The CDR3 spans 14 residues. Looked up from germline, CDR1 is SEHNR and CDR2 is FQNEAQ (reference sequence). The CDR3: CASEWGTGYNEQFF. DNA for the CDR3: TGTGCCAGCGAGTGGGGGACAGGGTACAATGAGCAGTTCTTC. Together with reference TRBV7-9 and TRBJ2-1, the CDR3 gives the full variable domain: DTGVSQNPRHKITKRGQNVTFRCDPISEHNRLYWYRQTLGQGPEFLTYFQNEAQLEKSRLLSDRFSAERPKGSFSTLEIQRTEQGDSAMYLCASEWGTGYNEQFFGPGTRLTVL.

The CDR3 DNA is TGTGCCAGCCGGGACAGGGCCTACGAGCAGTACTTC. Translating it yields CASRDRAYEQYF. The V gene is TRBV6-6, the J gene TRBJ2-7; TRBD1 matches 9 bases. V shed 8 bases, J shed 2 bases, and the junction held 1 base outside the gene matches. Germline lookup yields CDR1 MNHNY and CDR2 SVGAGI (reference sequence). The CDR3 totals 12 residues.

This chain joins TRBV7-9 and TRBJ2-5; D is possibly TRBD1 (6 bases). The CDR3 is made up of 16 amino acids. The ends were cut back, 5 bases at V and 5 bases at J, with 21 bases in the middle. Germline CDR1 is SEHNR and CDR2 is FQNEAQ (reference sequence). As DNA, the CDR3 is TGTGCCAGCAGCCCCGCCAGTCCTTTAGGGGGTGAGACCCAGTACTTC. Encoded protein: CASSPASPLGGETQYF.

This clone was seen only a few times. This chain joins TRBV9 and TRBJ1-1; the match to TRBD1 covers 7 bases. The trim removed 4 bases at V and 2 bases at J, leaving 5 bases unmatched. Germline loops: CDR1 SGDLS, CDR2 YYNGEE. The CDR3 has 14 amino acids. CDR3 sequence: CASSSWDSNTEAFF. The CDR3 DNA sequence: TGTGCCAGCAGCTCCTGGGACAGCAACACTGAAGCTTTCTTT.

This chain joins TRBV29-1 and TRBJ1-1; tentatively, D is TRBD1 (6 bases). CDR1 SQVTM and CDR2 ANQGSEA come from the germline V gene. Trimming removed 4 bases from V and 8 bases from J, with 11 bases in between. The CDR3 consists of 11 residues. Here the CDR3 DNA reads TGCAGCGTTGGGGAAACAGGGGAAGCTTTCTTT. Its protein is CSVGETGEAFF.

CDR3 in DNA: TGTGCCAGCACTCCGGGGGGTAGCAATCAGCCCCAGCATTTT. Its translation: CASTPGGSNQPQHF. This chain uses TRBV28 with TRBJ1-5; perhaps TRBD1 as D (5 bases). There are 14 residues in the CDR3. The V gene lost 7 bases and the J gene lost 0 bases, with 10 bases spanning the gap. Germline assignment: CDR1 MDHEN and CDR2 SYDVKM. Using reference TRBV28 and TRBJ1-5 for the parts outside the CDR3, the full variable domain is DVKVTQSSRYLVKRTGEKVFLECVQDMDHENMFWYRQDPGLGLRLIYFSYDVKMKEKGDIPEGYSVSREKKERFSLILESASTNQTSMYLCASTPGGSNQPQHFGDGTRLSIL.

The J gene is TRBJ2-1, the V gene TRBV29-1; 13 bases line up with TRBD2. This CDR3 has 15 residues. CDR1 is SQVTM and CDR2 is ANQGSEA in the germline V gene. J lost 7 bases, V lost 5 bases, and 8 bases had no gene match. CDR3 nucleotide sequence: TGCAGCGTTCGAAGGGGGACTAGCGGGGATAATGAGCAGTTCTTC. Translating it yields CSVRRGTSGDNEQFF.

CDR3: CASSPGQGGGELFF. The CDR3 nucleotides read TGTGCCAGCTCCCCGGGACAGGGTGGCGGGGAGCTGTTTTTT. The chain employs TRBV6-1 and TRBJ2-2, with 9 bases identical to TRBD1. Germline V gene sequence: CDR1 MNHNS, CDR2 SASEGT. The V segment lost 8 bases and the J segment 7 bases; nucleotides outside the gene matches: 8. There are 14 residues in the CDR3.

This clone was found a few times. The chain recombines TRBV7-9 with TRBJ2-5; weak D call: TRBD1 (7 bases). Germline lookup yields CDR1 SEHNR and CDR2 FQNEAQ (reference sequence). The CDR3 has 15 amino acids. The ends were cut back, 4 bases at V and 5 bases at J, with 17 bases in the middle. The CDR3 loop reads CASSSSDREEETQYF. The CDR3 DNA reads as TGTGCCAGCAGCTCCAGCGACAGGGAGGAGGAGACCCAGTACTTC. Full variable domain (missing parts from reference TRBV7-9 and TRBJ2-5): DTGVSQNPRHKITKRGQNVTFRCDPISEHNRLYWYRQTLGQGPEFLTYFQNEAQLEKSRLLSDRFSAERPKGSFSTLEIQRTEQGDSAMYLCASSSSDREEETQYFGPGTRLLVL.

The gene calls are TRBV7-9 and TRBJ1-4; the D gene is possibly TRBD1 (6 bases). This CDR3 is 14 amino acids long. The germline V and J ends were trimmed by 6 bases and 7 bases, with 15 bases remaining between them. Germline CDR1 is SEHNR and CDR2 is FQNEAQ (reference sequence). The CDR3 DNA follows: TGTGCCAGCAGTAACAGGGAAGGAGGTGAAAAACTGTTTTTT. This translates into CASSNREGGEKLFF. Full variable domain (outside the CDR3, taken from reference TRBV7-9 and TRBJ1-4): DTGVSQNPRHKITKRGQNVTFRCDPISEHNRLYWYRQTLGQGPEFLTYFQNEAQLEKSRLLSDRFSAERPKGSFSTLEIQRTEQGDSAMYLCASSNREGGEKLFFGSGTQLSVL.

The chain has TRBV28 and TRBJ2-5, with D unclear. The CDR3 covers 14 residues. V dropped 3 bases and J dropped 5 bases, with 13 bases sitting between them. Germline V gene data show CDR1 as MDHEN and CDR2 as SYDVKM. Written as DNA, the CDR3 is TGTGCCAGCAGTTTTCCCCAGAGGTGGGAGACCCAGTACTTC. Its translation is CASSFPQRWETQYF.

A few counts support this clone. V usage is TRBV9 and J usage is TRBJ2-7, with 10 bases matching TRBD2. CDR1 and CDR2 from the germline V gene are SGDLS and YYNGEE. The CDR3 length is 15 residues. J was trimmed by 6 bases and V by 0 bases; bases with no gene match: 6. CDR3 DNA: TGTGCCAGCAGCGTAGGGGCTAGCGGGAGCTCCGAGCAGTACTTC. Amino acid sequence: CASSVGASGSSEQYF. Based on the CDR3 plus reference TRBV9 and TRBJ2-7, the full variable domain is DSGVTQTPKHLITATGQRVTLRCSPRSGDLSVYWYQQSLDQGLQFLIQYYNGEERAKGNILERFSAQQFPDLHSELNLSSLELGDSALYFCASSVGASGSSEQYFGPGTRLTVT.

This chain connects TRBV4-3 to TRBJ2-1, with 13 positions matching TRBD2. This CDR3 spans 15 amino acids. Germline-derived CDR1 and CDR2 are LGHNA and YSLEER. The J segment lost 8 bases and the V segment lost 4 bases, leaving 5 bases of the junction unmatched. The CDR3 spells CASSPRLAGGHEQFF. Written as DNA, the CDR3 is TGCGCCAGCAGCCCACGACTAGCGGGAGGTCATGAGCAGTTCTTC.

The CDR3 nucleotides are TGTGCCTGGAGTGGTCCTAGCGGCAATTACGAGCAGTACTTC. It translates to CAWSGPSGNYEQYF. This rearrangement joins TRBV30 to TRBJ2-7; 7 bases fit TRBD2. This CDR3 is 14 amino acids long. CDR1 GTSNPN and CDR2 SVGIG come from the germline V gene (reference sequence). The V gene end was trimmed by 1 base and the J gene end by 4 bases; junction bases not matched to a gene: 7.

This chain links TRBV7-9 with TRBJ2-7; maybe TRBD1 (6 bases). CDR1 and CDR2 from the germline V gene are SEHNR and FQNEAQ (reference sequence). CDR3 length equals 15 residues. Trimming pared 5 bases from V and 0 bases from J, leaving 14 bases between. The DNA of the CDR3 is TGTGCCAGCAGCAACAGGGAGATCGGCTCCTACGAGCAGTACTTC. This gives the protein CASSNREIGSYEQYF. The variable domain in full, completed from reference TRBV7-9 and TRBJ2-7, reads DTGVSQNPRHKITKRGQNVTFRCDPISEHNRLYWYRQTLGQGPEFLTYFQNEAQLEKSRLLSDRFSAERPKGSFSTLEIQRTEQGDSAMYLCASSNREIGSYEQYFGPGTRLTVT.

In regard to this clone: Distinct nucleotide sequences in the sample also encode this CDR3. This chain connects TRBV11-1 to TRBJ2-3, with unresolved D. From germline, CDR1 is SGHAT and CDR2 FQDESV (reference sequence). V was clipped by 5 bases and J by 4 bases, with 7 bases between them. The CDR3 has 12 residues. The CDR3 DNA is TGTGCCAGCAGCGTCTACGCAGATACGCAGTATTTT. Translated, it gives CASSVYADTQYF.

V usage is TRBV6-5 and J usage is TRBJ2-7; D is undetermined. Per the germline V gene, CDR1 is MNHEY and CDR2 is SVGAGI. The CDR3 spans 16 residues. V was clipped by 0 bases and J by 0 bases, with 12 bases between them. CDR3 bases: TGTGCCAGCAGTTACTCGCCAGGCGTCGCCTCCTACGAGCAGTACTTC. Encoded protein: CASSYSPGVASYEQYF.